The clone carrying this T cell receptor beta chain was seen repeatedly, ten times or more. Time point given: newly diagnosed GD, antithyroid drugs for less than 3 months. After RNA was extracted from PBMCs, the TCR library was made from it. In each case, Graves' disease was diagnosed per American Thyroid Association guidelines. Libraries of TCR beta came from iRepertoire HTBI primers plus Arm-PCR of CDR3 regions. MiXCR, applied by TCRdb to the multiplex PCR reads, yields one record per CDR3 protein. The sample includes approximately 300,000 distinct CDR3 sequences, over 15% seen only once; the top ten take around 36%. The data were obtained in a study of regulatory T cells in long-lasting Graves disease. CDR1 and CDR2 (germline): MDHEN, SYDVKM. The CDR3 is 15 residues long. Between the trimmed V and J ends, which lost 8 bases and 5 bases, there was a span of 19 bases.

The material was peripheral blood mononuclear cells (PBMCs), obtained at new diagnosis, from a patient treated with antithyroid drugs. The rearrangement joins TRBV28 to TRBJ1-5; D is unclear. The TCR sequence derives from a female donor with Graves disease. CDR3 in amino acids: CASQTPGPAYQPQHF. DNA of the CDR3: TGTGCCAGCCAAACTCCCGGACCTGCCTATCAGCCCCAGCATTTT.